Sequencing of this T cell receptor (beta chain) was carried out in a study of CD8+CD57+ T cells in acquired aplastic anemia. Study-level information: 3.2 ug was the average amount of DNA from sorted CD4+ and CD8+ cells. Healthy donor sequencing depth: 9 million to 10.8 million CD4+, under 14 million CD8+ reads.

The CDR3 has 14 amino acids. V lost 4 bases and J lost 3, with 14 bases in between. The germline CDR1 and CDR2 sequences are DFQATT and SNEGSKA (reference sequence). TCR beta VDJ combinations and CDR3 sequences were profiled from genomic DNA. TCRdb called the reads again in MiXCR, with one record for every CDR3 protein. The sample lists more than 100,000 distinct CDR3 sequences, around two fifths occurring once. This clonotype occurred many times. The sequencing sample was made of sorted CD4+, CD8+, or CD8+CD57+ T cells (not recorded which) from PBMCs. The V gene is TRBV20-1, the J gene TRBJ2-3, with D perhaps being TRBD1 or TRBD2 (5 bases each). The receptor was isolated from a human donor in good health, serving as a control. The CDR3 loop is CSAKRGGGTDTQYF. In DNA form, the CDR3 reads TGCAGTGCTAAGCGTGGGGGTGGGACAGATACGCAGTATTTT.